This paragraph covers one TCR beta chain sequence. The germline V gene encodes CDR1 LGHDT and CDR2 YNNKEL (reference sequence). The V gene lost 1 base and the J gene lost 0 bases, with 15 bases spanning the gap. The length of the CDR3 is 18 residues. This specimen belongs to a study of control samples from healthy donors and cancer patients. Repertoires were generated with immunoSEQ multiplex PCR, while TCRdb's copy carries only in-frame clones and drops some. The sample has about 130,000 clones; 80% to 95% are singletons. Sequenced: blood. V and J are TRBV3-1 (or the pseudogene TRBV3-2) and TRBJ2-2, with D uncertain. The receptor was derived from a woman aged 45 to 65 in good health. The CDR3 sequence is CASSQVSPISANTGELFF. CDR3 nucleotide sequence: TGTGCCAGCAGCCAAGTTTCTCCGATCAGCGCGAACACCGGGGAGCTGTTTTTT.